A selection of T cell receptor beta chains follows, all from one sample in a study of CD8 T cells in Susac syndrome. TCRdb passed the immunoSEQ multiplex PCR reads through MiXCR, listing each CDR3 protein once. The repertoire holds about 150,000 distinct CDR3 sequences, with about 95% as singletons. The sequencing sample was made of CD4+ T cells from PBMCs. The receptors derive from a human donor with multiple sclerosis. The CDR3 runs from the conserved cysteine through the conserved F or W. D genes are given only for firm matches. Clone sizes are given selectively: once, few, many, or a class where the clone is expanded.

j_call | v_call | clone_size | d_call | cdr3_nt | cdr3_aa
TRBJ1-4 | TRBV2 | once | TRBD1 | TGTGCCAGCAGGGACGGACAGGGCCGTACTAATGAAAAACTGTTTTTT | CASRDGQGRTNEKLFF
TRBJ2-3 | TRBV14 | once | NA | TGTGCCAGCAGCCCAACACGGGGGGCGGATACGCAGTATTTT | CASSPTRGADTQYF
TRBJ2-1 | TRBV4-1 | NA | NA | TGCGCCAGCAGCCAAGATCTCGGTCGGGGGGACAAATACAATGAGCAGTTCTTC | CASSQDLGRGDKYNEQFF
TRBJ2-2 | TRBV2 | NA | TRBD1 | TGTGCCAGCAGTGAAAGAGGGACAGGGACCGGGGAGCTGTTTTTT | CASSERGTGTGELFF
TRBJ2-3 | TRBV20-1 | NA | NA | TGCAGTGCTAGGGCGTTGGGAGATACGCAGTATTTT | CSARALGDTQYF
TRBJ2-2 | TRBV3-1 | NA | TRBD2 | TGTGCCAGCAGCCAAAGGACTAGCGGGAGGGCCAACACCGGGGAGCTGTTTTTT | CASSQRTSGRANTGELFF
TRBJ2-7 | TRBV18 | NA | NA | TGTGCCAGCTCACGGGGACGGACCTACGAGCAGTACTTC | CASSRGRTYEQYF
TRBJ1-2 | TRBV27 | NA | NA | TGTGCCAGCAGTTTATACAGCAACTCCGCCCGAGGTGGCTACACCTTC | CASSLYSNSARGGYTF
TRBJ1-2 | TRBV29-1 | NA | TRBD1 | TGCAGCGTTGACCTTCGACAGGGAGGGAGTGGCTACACCTTC | CSVDLRQGGSGYTF
TRBJ2-7 | TRBV10-3 | NA | NA | TGTGCCGTGGGGACGTCCTACGAGCAGTACTTC | CAVGTSYEQYF
TRBJ2-1 | TRBV5-1 | NA | NA | TGCGCCAGCAGCTTGGGGGTTTATGGGGCCTCAAAGAATGAGCAGTTCTTC | CASSLGVYGASKNEQFF
TRBJ2-4 | TRBV30 | NA | NA | TGTGCCTGGAGTAAGAGAGGGAACATTCAGTACTTC | CAWSKRGNIQYF
TRBJ2-7 | TRBV27 | once | NA | TGTGCCAGCAGTTTCCTGGCCGGCGAGCAGTACTTC | CASSFLAGEQYF
TRBJ2-7 | TRBV30 | NA | TRBD2 | TGTGCCTGGAGTTCACCCGGTGGACTAGCCCTCGCCGAGCAGTACTTC | CAWSSPGGLALAEQYF
TRBJ2-3 | TRBV15 | NA | TRBD2 | TGTGCCACCAGCAGAGATAAGGGACTAGGTGGCGCAGATACGCAGTATTTT | CATSRDKGLGGADTQYF
TRBJ2-1 | TRBV3-1 | NA | NA | TGTGCCAGCAGCCCGGGACTCCGCAATGAGCAGTTCTTC | CASSPGLRNEQFF
TRBJ2-3 | TRBV24-1 | once | NA | TGTGCCACCAGCGGGTGGGGGTCGGGGGCAGATACGCAGTATTTT | CATSGWGSGADTQYF
TRBJ2-3 | TRBV16 | NA | NA | TGTGCCAGCACCCCCACAGATACGCAGTATTTT | CASTPTDTQYF
TRBJ1-4 | TRBV20-1 | once | NA | TGCAGTGCTAGAGATATACGACGCGGCAAGGAAAAACTGTTTTTT | CSARDIRRGKEKLFF
TRBJ2-5 | TRBV28 | NA | NA | TGTGCCAGCAGCCCAAGGAGAGAGACCCAGTACTTC | CASSPRRETQYF
TRBJ1-2 | TRBV7-2 | NA | TRBD1 | TGTGCCAGCAGCCCGGGGGGGACAGGGCGTAGCTACACCTTC | CASSPGGTGRSYTF
TRBJ1-5 | TRBV24-1 | NA | NA | TGTGCCACCAGTGACCGGGGACTGAATAGCAATCAGCCCCAGCATTTT | CATSDRGLNSNQPQHF
TRBJ1-2 | TRBV20-1 | NA | TRBD1 | TGCAGTGCTAGAGATAAGTGGACAGGCCGTGGCTACACCTTC | CSARDKWTGRGYTF
TRBJ2-1 | TRBV24-1 | NA | NA | TGTGCCACCAGTGATTTCTTCAATGAGCAGTTCTTC | CATSDFFNEQFF
TRBJ2-3 | TRBV19 | NA | TRBD1 | TGTGCCAGTAGTCTAAGACAGGGGGCGGCTTATTTT | CASSLRQGAAYF
TRBJ2-2 | TRBV6-5 | NA | NA | TGTGCCAGCAGTTATGACATGGCCGGGGAGCTGTTTTTT | CASSYDMAGELFF
TRBJ2-6 | TRBV5-1 | NA | NA | TGCGCCAGCAGCTTGTCGATTTCGGGGGCCAACGTCCTGACTTTC | CASSLSISGANVLTF
TRBJ1-5 | TRBV28 | NA | NA | TGTGCCAGCAGTTTCAGCAGTGCCAGCAATCAGCCCCAGCATTTT | CASSFSSASNQPQHF
TRBJ2-2 | TRBV5-6 | NA | TRBD1 | TGTGCCAGCAGCTTCTTCGGGACAGGGGACACCGGGGAGCTGTTTTTT | CASSFFGTGDTGELFF
TRBJ1-2 | TRBV20-1 | NA | NA | TGCAGTGCTTTTCGGAACTATGGCTACACCTTC | CSAFRNYGYTF
TRBJ1-5 | TRBV12-3/TRBV12-4 | NA | NA | TGTGCCAGCAGTCGGGGAACAGGACTCAATCAGCCCCAGCATTTT | CASSRGTGLNQPQHF
TRBJ1-5 | TRBV3-1 | NA | NA | TGTGCCAGCAGCCAAGGGACGTCTAGCAATCAGCCCCAGCATTTT | CASSQGTSSNQPQHF
TRBJ2-3 | TRBV15 | NA | TRBD1 | TGTGCCACCAGCGAGAGGGACAGGGATTCAGATACGCAGTATTTT | CATSERDRDSDTQYF
TRBJ2-1 | TRBV7-2 | NA | NA | TGTGCCAGCAGCTCCCACCAGGGACCCAACAATGAGCAGTTCTTC | CASSSHQGPNNEQFF
TRBJ2-1 | TRBV6-1 | once | TRBD2 | TGTGCCAGCAGTGCCCGACTAGCGGGGGGCTGGAGTGAGCAGTTCTTC | CASSARLAGGWSEQFF
TRBJ2-5 | TRBV7-8 | NA | TRBD2 | TGTGCCAGCAGCTCCCCCCGGGAGGTGGGCGGGAGGGGGGAAGAGACCCAGTACTTC | CASSSPREVGGRGEETQYF
TRBJ2-5 | TRBV20-1 | NA | NA | TGCAGTGCTAGAGGAGCCCTGTGGGAAGAGACCCAGTACTTC | CSARGALWEETQYF
TRBJ1-5 | TRBV12-3/TRBV12-4 | NA | NA | TGTGCCAGCAGTTTAATCTTCCAGCCCCAGCATTTT | CASSLIFQPQHF
TRBJ2-7 | TRBV19 | NA | NA | TGTGCCAGTAGTATAGATCTCCTATCCTACGAGCAGTACTTC | CASSIDLLSYEQYF
TRBJ1-5 | TRBV9 | NA | TRBD1 | TGTGCCAGCAGCGGAGACAGGGGCAATCAGCCCCAGCATTTT | CASSGDRGNQPQHF
TRBJ2-2 | TRBV24-1 | NA | NA | TGTGCCACCAGTGACCCGGGACGCCCCGGGGAGCTGTTTTTT | CATSDPGRPGELFF
TRBJ2-1 | TRBV4-1 | NA | TRBD2 | TGCGCCAGCAGCCAAGGCGGGAGGGAGTACAATGAGCAGTTCTTC | CASSQGGREYNEQFF
TRBJ2-1 | TRBV13 | NA | TRBD2 | TGTGCCAGCAGCTCTCTGTGGCGGGAGGGTTCCGAGCAGTTCTTC | CASSSLWREGSEQFF
TRBJ1-1 | TRBV12-3/TRBV12-4 | once | NA | TGTGCCAGCAGTCGGATTGGGGTAACTGAAGCTTTCTTT | CASSRIGVTEAFF
TRBJ1-2 | TRBV6-5 | once | NA | TGTGCCAGCAGTACACCAGGGGTAGAAAATCATGGCTACACCTTC | CASSTPGVENHGYTF
TRBJ1-1 | TRBV18 | NA | NA | TGTGCCAGCTCACCATTACCGATATTGAGGATGAACACTGAAGCTTTCTTT | CASSPLPILRMNTEAFF
TRBJ2-1 | TRBV29-1 | NA | TRBD2 | TGCAGCGTCCTCCGGGGACTAGGCTCCTACAATGAGCAGTTCTTC | CSVLRGLGSYNEQFF